This TCR beta chain was identified in a study of blood T cell repertoires in COVID-19. This clone was seen only a few times. Trimming left V 1 base short and J 9 bases short, with 13 bases between. Germline V gene lookup returns CDR1 SEHNR and CDR2 FQNEAQ (reference sequence). The CDR3 is made up of 15 amino acids. The table came from immunoSEQ multiplex PCR; TCRdb's copy has only in-frame clones and leaves some out. The sample carries 150,000 or so clones, around 80% recorded once. V usage is TRBV7-9 and J usage is TRBJ1-6, with D hard to call. The sequence was collected from a woman in her forties or fifties who had recovered from COVID-19. The material sequenced was PBMCs or T cells enriched from blood (not recorded which). Here the CDR3 reads CASSLGGHEGSPLHF. The CDR3 DNA sequence: TGTGCCAGCAGCTTAGGAGGCCATGAGGGTTCACCCCTCCACTTT.